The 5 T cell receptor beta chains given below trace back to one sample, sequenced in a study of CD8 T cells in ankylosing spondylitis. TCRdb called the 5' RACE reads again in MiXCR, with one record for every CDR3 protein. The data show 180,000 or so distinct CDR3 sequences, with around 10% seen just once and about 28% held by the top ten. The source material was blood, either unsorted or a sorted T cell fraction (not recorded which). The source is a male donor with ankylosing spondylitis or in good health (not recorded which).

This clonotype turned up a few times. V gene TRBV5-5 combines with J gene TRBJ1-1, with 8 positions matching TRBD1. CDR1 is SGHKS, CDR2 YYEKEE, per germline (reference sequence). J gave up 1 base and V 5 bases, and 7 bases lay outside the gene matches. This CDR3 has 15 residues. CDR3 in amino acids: CASSPLTGENTEAFF. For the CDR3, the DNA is TGTGCCAGCAGTCCATTGACAGGGGAGAACACTGAAGCTTTCTTT.

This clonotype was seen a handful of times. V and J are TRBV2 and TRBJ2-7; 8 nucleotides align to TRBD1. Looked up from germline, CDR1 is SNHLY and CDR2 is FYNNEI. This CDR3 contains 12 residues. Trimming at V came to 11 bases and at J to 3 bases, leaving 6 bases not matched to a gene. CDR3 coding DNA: TGTGCCGGGGGACAGGTCCGCTACGAGCAGTACTTC. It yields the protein CAGGQVRYEQYF.

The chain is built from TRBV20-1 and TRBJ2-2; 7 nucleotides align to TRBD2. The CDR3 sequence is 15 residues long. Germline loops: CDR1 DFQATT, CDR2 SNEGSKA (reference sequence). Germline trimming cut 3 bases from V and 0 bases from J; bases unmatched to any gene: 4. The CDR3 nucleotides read TGCAGTGCTAGTCGGAGCGGGGCGAACACCGGGGAGCTGTTTTTT. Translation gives CSASRSGANTGELFF.

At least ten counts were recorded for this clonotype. The CDR3, as DNA: TGTGCCAGCAGCTTGGGACTAGCGGGGGTTAATGAGCAGTTCTTC. Encoded protein: CASSLGLAGVNEQFF. The rearrangement joins TRBV6-1 to TRBJ2-1, with TRBD2 identical over 14 bases. The CDR3 sequence is 15 residues long. The germline V gene has CDR1 MNHNS and CDR2 SASEGT. With 6 bases clipped from V and 7 bases from J, the junction kept 5 bases outside the gene matches.

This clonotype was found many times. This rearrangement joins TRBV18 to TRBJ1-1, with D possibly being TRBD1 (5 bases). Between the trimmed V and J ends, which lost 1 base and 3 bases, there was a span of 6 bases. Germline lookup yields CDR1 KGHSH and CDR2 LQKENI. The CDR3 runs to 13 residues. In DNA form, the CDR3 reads TGTGCCAGCTCACCACTCAGGGACACTGAAGCTTTCTTT. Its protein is CASSPLRDTEAFF.